This T cell receptor (beta chain) was observed in a study of T cells in Graves' hyperthyroidism and ophthalmopathy. RNA transcripts provided the source from which TCR beta CDR3 regions were amplified. TCR CDR3 underwent first-round RT-PCR with the HTBI primer set. MiXCR, applied by TCRdb to the multiplex PCR reads, yields one record per CDR3 protein. The sample records about 270,000 distinct CDR3 sequences, roughly a quarter being singletons. There are 17 residues in the CDR3. Per the germline V gene, CDR1 is MNHNS and CDR2 is SASEGT. Trimming stripped 0 bases from V and 6 bases from J, with 18 bases between. This clonotype was picked up many times.

This sequence joins TRBV6-1 and TRBJ2-4; D unresolved. This receptor was identified in a woman aged 40 to 50 with Graves' ophthalmopathy. Sequencing was carried out using blood. Written as DNA, the CDR3 is TGTGCCAGCAGTGAAGCGATCTCACTGCCATCCGGAAACATTCAGTACTTC. Its protein is CASSEAISLPSGNIQYF.